These 25 T cell receptor beta chains were sequenced from one sample in a study of tumor-infiltrating lymphocytes in primary liver carcinoma. Co-extraction of both nucleic acids (RNA and DNA) used about 19-33 mg of unsorted bulk tissue. TCR beta cDNA was prepared out of approximately 500 ng total RNA by means of a constant-region primer. Slightly modified ARM-PCR served as the procedure for the TCR beta libraries. These libraries came from three rounds of nested multiplex PCR. Each of the first two PCR rounds ran roughly 10 cycles with TRBV1-TRBV30 forward and C-beta reverse primers. In TCRdb, the multiplex PCR reads were re-called with MiXCR into one record per CDR3 protein. This sample carries 95,000 to 150,000 distinct CDR3 sequences, 64% of them seen once, and the ten largest clones take about 8%. The sample taken for sequencing was liver tumor tissue from sampling region 3. As for subset: tumor region T3, left-lateral pole. Receptors originate from a woman aged 60-70 years with primary liver carcinoma and hepatitis B virus infection.

This clonotype was picked up many times. The J gene is TRBJ2-1, the V gene TRBV6-1, with TRBD1 identical over 8 bases. The germline V gene has CDR1 MNHNS and CDR2 SASEGT. J gave up 5 bases and V 7 bases, and 7 bases lay outside the gene matches. This CDR3 comprises 14 residues. The CDR3 nucleotides read TGTGCCAGCACCATGGGACAGGAAAACAATGAGCAGTTCTTC. Amino acids: CASTMGQENNEQFF.

Concerning this clonotype itself: Germline and junction disagree at one end, which may indicate a read error. The chain couples TRBV11-1 to TRBJ1-1; D is uncertain. Germline values: CDR1 SGHAT, CDR2 FQDESV (reference sequence). The CDR3 consists of 15 residues. CDR3 residues: CVSSFFGAANTEALF. DNA for the CDR3: TGTGTCAGCAGCTTTTTTGGAGCAGCGAACACTGAAGCTCTCTTT.

Concerning this clonotype itself: This CDR3 fails to terminate in the conserved phenylalanine or tryptophan, so it likely reflects a read error. The chain has TRBV4-2 and TRBJ2-7; a weak D match, TRBD2 (6 bases). CDR1 and CDR2 from the germline V gene are LGHNA and YNFKEQ. With 6 bases removed from V and 2 bases from J, the gap between germline ends came to 20 bases. CDR3 length: 16 amino acids. CDR3 residues: CASSQSQREATYEQYL. CDR3 DNA: TGTGCCAGCAGTCAGTCCCAGAGGGAGGCTACCTACGAGCAGTACTTA.

As to this clonotype: A much larger clone differs from this one at a single base, so this may be a read error. The chain carries TRBV7-8 and TRBJ2-3; weak D call: TRBD2 (6 bases). CDR3 size: 17 residues. The germline V gene encodes CDR1 SGHVS and CDR2 FQNEAQ. The chain's CDR3 is CASSLASRTTRTNTQYF. The CDR3, as DNA: TGTGCCAGCAGCTTAGCGTCTCGGACTACTCGCACAAATACGCAGTATTTT.

Concerning this clonotype itself: A read error is likely, as this CDR3 ends without the conserved phenylalanine or tryptophan. The CDR3 nucleotides read TGTGCCAGCAGCTTAGAGTCGAGGGCCGAGCAGTACTCA. It is translated as CASSLESRAEQYS. V is TRBV11-2 and J is TRBJ2-7, with TRBD2 as a possible D gene (5 bases). The CDR3 spans 13 residues. CDR1 and CDR2 (germline): SGHAT, FQNNGV. Between the trimmed V and J ends, which lost 0 bases and 6 bases, there was a span of 9 bases.

The rearrangement links TRBV11-2 to TRBJ2-7; D is possibly TRBD2 (8 bases). The CDR3 runs 15 residues. Germline assignment: CDR1 SGHAT and CDR2 FQNNGV. CDR3 in amino acids: CISSLAGQPFYEQYF. The CDR3 DNA reads as TGTATCAGCAGCTTAGCGGGACAGCCCTTCTACGAGCAGTACTTC.

In regard to this clonotype: The junction and the germline gene differ at one end; a read error may be behind it. The chain links TRBV11-2 to TRBJ2-2; maybe TRBD1 (6 bases). Germline V gene data show CDR1 as SGHAT and CDR2 as FQNNGV. The CDR3 runs to 16 residues. CDR3 amino acids: CASGFQTGSNTGEQFF. The CDR3 coding sequence is TGTGCCAGCGGCTTCCAGACAGGCTCTAACACCGGGGAGCAGTTTTTT.

Regarding this clonotype: Since no conserved phenylalanine or tryptophan closes the CDR3, a read error is the likely cause. The chain carries TRBV11-1 and TRBJ2-4; 8 bases align to TRBD1. Germline lookup yields CDR1 SGHAT and CDR2 FQDESV (reference sequence). The ends lost 8 bases at V and 1 base at J; junction bases unmatched: 10. This CDR3 region has 16 residues. The CDR3 DNA is TGTGCCAGCGGCCCCCGGACAGGGCTGGCCAAAAACATTCAGTACGTC. Encoded protein: CASGPRTGLAKNIQYV.

In the case of this clonotype: The CDR3 ends on some other residue instead of the conserved phenylalanine or tryptophan, so this is likely a read error. This chain joins TRBV11-2 and TRBJ2-5; a possible D gene is TRBD2 (6 bases). Germline V gives CDR1 SGHAT, CDR2 FQNNGV. Trimming left V 3 bases short and J 9 bases short, with 14 bases between. The CDR3 loop spans 13 amino acids. The CDR3 sequence is CASSFTLGGAQYI. The CDR3 DNA follows: TGTGCCAGCAGCTTTACGTTAGGCGGGGCCCAGTACATC.

To note about this clonotype: Being one base from a much bigger clone, this may be a read error. The chain employs TRBV6-2 or TRBV6-3 and TRBJ2-4; D perhaps matches TRBD2 (5 bases). Germline loops: CDR1 MNHEY, CDR2 SVGEGT. The CDR3 length is 11 residues. In DNA, the CDR3 is TGTGCCACCTCCCTCGGGAACAATCAGTACTTC. Encoded protein: CATSLGNNQYF.

This clonotype was detected only a few times. This chain links TRBV7-9 with TRBJ2-7; 9 bases fit TRBD1. Germline CDR1 and CDR2: SEHNR and FQNEAQ (reference sequence). With V trimmed by 4 bases and J by 1 base, 5 bases remained unmatched. The length of the CDR3 is 15 residues. CDR3: CASSSMTGGSYEQYF. The CDR3 DNA follows: TGTGCCAGCAGCTCTATGACAGGGGGTTCCTACGAGCAGTACTTC.

Worth noting for this clonotype: One end of the junction fails to match germline, which may point to a read error. The genes are TRBV7-9 and TRBJ2-3; D remains ambiguous. From germline, CDR1 is SEHNR and CDR2 FQNEAQ (reference sequence). The CDR3 extends over 17 amino acids. CDR3 sequence (DNA): TGTGTCAGCAGCCCAACAGTCCACGATAGTACCCCTGATACGCAGTATTTT. It specifies CVSSPTVHDSTPDTQYF.

The chain couples TRBV29-1 to TRBJ2-6, with 10 nucleotides matching TRBD1. The CDR3 covers 16 residues. The V gene's germline CDR1 is SQVTM and CDR2 ANQGSEA. V lost 6 bases to trimming and J lost 18 bases; unmatched junction nucleotides: 23. The CDR3 nucleotides are TGCAGCGTCCGGGGACAGGGGAGCTCTGGGGCCAACGCCCAGACTTTC. Translation: CSVRGQGSSGANAQTF.

About this clonotype: At one of its ends the junction is not consistent with the germline gene, which may arise from a read error. This rearrangement joins TRBV6-1 to TRBJ2-2, with D tentatively TRBD1 or TRBD2 (5 bases each). The length of the CDR3 is 14 residues. Germline V gene sequence: CDR1 MNHNS, CDR2 SASEGT. Here the CDR3 reads CAGRRDRNTGELFF. For the CDR3, the DNA is TGCGCCGGCAGACGGGACCGAAACACCGGGGAGCTGTTTTTT.

About this clonotype: This may be a read error: a much more frequent sequence differs by one nucleotide. The chain uses TRBV12-3 or TRBV12-4 and TRBJ2-4; possibly TRBD2 for D (7 bases). CDR3 length: 17 residues. The V gene lost 4 bases and the J gene lost 1 base, with 17 bases spanning the gap. The CDR3 DNA reads TGTGCCAGCAGTTGGGGGGGGCAGGGGTCGGCCAAAAACATTCAGTACTTC. This encodes CASSWGGQGSAKNIQYF.

This clonotype has only one observation. A much more abundant neighbour one base away suggests this may be a read error. The genes are TRBV5-6 and TRBJ2-7, with TRBD2 identical over 9 bases. CDR3 length equals 17 residues. Germline-derived CDR1 and CDR2 are SGHDT and YYEEEE. Trimming cost V 1 base and J 2 bases; bases outside gene matches: 10. The CDR3 region has the DNA TGTGCCAGCAGCTTGACGAGCGGGAGGACCCCCCCCTACGAGCAGTACTTC. Translated, it gives CASSLTSGRTPPYEQYF.

With respect to this clonotype: A much bigger clone sits one base away, suggesting this may be a read error. This chain links TRBV7-8 with TRBJ1-3; D gene uncertain. V shed 5 bases and J shed 3 bases, with 14 bases lying between them. The CDR3 is 15 amino acids. The germline CDR1 and CDR2 sequences are SGHVS and FQNEAQ. The CDR3: CASSPGFSFGNTIYF. The CDR3 DNA sequence: TGTGCCAGCAGCCCTGGATTCAGCTTTGGAAACACCATATATTTT.

Details on this clonotype: One end of the junction is discordant with germline, which a read error may explain. The rearrangement links TRBV18 to TRBJ2-4; either TRBD1 or TRBD2 may fit D (5 bases each). The CDR3 covers 15 residues. The germline V gene has CDR1 KGHSH and CDR2 LQKENI. The CDR3 reads CASPPPSGTRNIQYF. The DNA of the CDR3 is TGTGCCAGCCCACCTCCTTCAGGGACGCGGAACATTCAGTACTTC. The whole variable domain, filled in from reference TRBV18 and TRBJ2-4, reads NAGVMQNPRHLVRRRGQEARLRCSPMKGHSHVYWYRQLPEEGLKFMVYLQKENIIDESGMPKERFSAEFPKEGPSILRIQQVVRGDSAAYFCASPPPSGTRNIQYFGAGTRLSVL.

This clonotype turned up a few times. The chain carries TRBV2 and TRBJ2-7, with 15 bases that match TRBD2. The V segment lost 8 bases and the J segment 4 bases; nucleotides outside the gene matches: 3. Germline-derived CDR1 and CDR2 are SNHLY and FYNNEI. The CDR3 has 14 amino acids. The CDR3 loop is CASLGLAGGYEQYF. The CDR3 coding sequence is TGTGCCAGCCTCGGACTAGCGGGAGGGTACGAGCAGTACTTC.

For this clonotype: This may come from a read error, since a much larger clone is one base off. The CDR3 does not end in the conserved phenylalanine or tryptophan, so this is likely a read error. This chain joins TRBV24-1 and TRBJ2-1, with D perhaps TRBD2 (6 bases). CDR3 length equals 13 residues. V lost 3 bases, J lost 12 bases, and 14 bases lay in between. Germline CDR1 is KGHDR and CDR2 is SFDVKD. The CDR3 coding sequence is TGTGCCACCAGTGATCGGGACTCCACCGGGCAGTTCCTC. It specifies CATSDRDSTGQFL.

On this clonotype: The junction departs from germline at one end; a sequencing error may be responsible. This sequence joins TRBV29-1 and TRBJ2-2; a weak D match, TRBD2 (6 bases). Germline CDR1 reads SQVTM; CDR2 reads ANQGSEA. CDR3 length equals 13 residues. The CDR3 region is CSVDRLVGGELFF. The CDR3 DNA sequence: TGCAGCGTTGATCGCTTAGTGGGCGGGGAGCTATTTTTT.

As to this clonotype: With a much larger clone just one base away, this may be a read error. J is TRBJ2-7 and V is TRBV6-1, with D unresolved. CDR1 is MNHNS, CDR2 SASEGT, per germline. This CDR3 contains 15 residues. This chain's CDR3 is CARSEERTVYYEQYF. CDR3 sequence (DNA): TGTGCCAGGAGTGAAGAGAGAACGGTTTACTACGAGCAGTACTTC.

Notes on this clonotype: A much larger clone sits a single nucleotide away, making a read error possible. This rearrangement joins TRBV12-3 or TRBV12-4 to TRBJ1-5, with D perhaps TRBD1 (6 bases). The CDR3 totals 14 residues. CDR3: CACSSRDTYQPQHF. CDR3 coding DNA: TGTGCCTGCAGTTCCCGGGACACATATCAGCCCCAGCATTTT.

This clonotype occurred many times. The chain employs TRBV5-8 and TRBJ1-2; perhaps TRBD1 as D (5 bases). This CDR3 comprises 14 residues. With 1 base removed from V and 8 bases from J, the gap between germline ends came to 15 bases. CDR1 and CDR2 from the germline V gene are SGHTS and YDEGEE. The CDR3 reads CASSLSGTATGYTF. The CDR3 DNA sequence: TGTGCCAGCAGCTTGTCGGGGACCGCTACGGGCTACACCTTC.

This clonotype was detected ten times or more. The genes are TRBV4-1 and TRBJ1-5; 7 nucleotides match TRBD1. This CDR3 has 15 residues. Looked up from germline, CDR1 is MGHRA and CDR2 is YSYEKL. V was pared by 9 bases and J by 0 bases, with 8 bases of the junction left unmatched. The chain's CDR3 is CASIDREGSNQPQHF. Written as DNA, the CDR3 is TGCGCCAGTATCGACAGGGAAGGTAGCAATCAGCCCCAGCATTTT.